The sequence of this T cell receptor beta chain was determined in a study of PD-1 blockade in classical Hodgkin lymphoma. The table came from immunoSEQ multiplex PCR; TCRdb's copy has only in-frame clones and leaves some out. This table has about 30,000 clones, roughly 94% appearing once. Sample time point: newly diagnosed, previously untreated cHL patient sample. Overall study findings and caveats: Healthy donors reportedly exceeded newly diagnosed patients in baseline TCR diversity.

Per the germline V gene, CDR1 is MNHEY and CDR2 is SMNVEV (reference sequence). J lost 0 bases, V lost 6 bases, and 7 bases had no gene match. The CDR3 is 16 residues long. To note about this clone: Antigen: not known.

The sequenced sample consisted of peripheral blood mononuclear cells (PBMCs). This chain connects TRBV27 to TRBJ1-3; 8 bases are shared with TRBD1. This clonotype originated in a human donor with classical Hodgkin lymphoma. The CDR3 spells CASRAQGGASGNTIYF. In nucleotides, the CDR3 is TGTGCCAGCAGAGCACAGGGGGGGGCCTCTGGAAACACCATATATTTT.